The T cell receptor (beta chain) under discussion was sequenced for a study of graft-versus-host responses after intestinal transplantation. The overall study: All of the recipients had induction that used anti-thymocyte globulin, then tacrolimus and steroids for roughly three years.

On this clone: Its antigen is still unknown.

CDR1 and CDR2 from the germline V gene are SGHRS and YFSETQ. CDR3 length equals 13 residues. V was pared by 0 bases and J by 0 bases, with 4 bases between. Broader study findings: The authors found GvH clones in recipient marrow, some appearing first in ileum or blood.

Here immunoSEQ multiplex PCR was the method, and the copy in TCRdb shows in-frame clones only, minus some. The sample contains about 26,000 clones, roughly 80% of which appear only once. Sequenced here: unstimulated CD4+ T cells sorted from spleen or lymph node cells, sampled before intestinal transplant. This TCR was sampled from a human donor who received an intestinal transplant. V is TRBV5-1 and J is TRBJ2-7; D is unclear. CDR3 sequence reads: CASSLASSYEQYF. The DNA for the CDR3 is TGCGCCAGCAGCTTGGCCAGCTCCTACGAGCAGTACTTC.